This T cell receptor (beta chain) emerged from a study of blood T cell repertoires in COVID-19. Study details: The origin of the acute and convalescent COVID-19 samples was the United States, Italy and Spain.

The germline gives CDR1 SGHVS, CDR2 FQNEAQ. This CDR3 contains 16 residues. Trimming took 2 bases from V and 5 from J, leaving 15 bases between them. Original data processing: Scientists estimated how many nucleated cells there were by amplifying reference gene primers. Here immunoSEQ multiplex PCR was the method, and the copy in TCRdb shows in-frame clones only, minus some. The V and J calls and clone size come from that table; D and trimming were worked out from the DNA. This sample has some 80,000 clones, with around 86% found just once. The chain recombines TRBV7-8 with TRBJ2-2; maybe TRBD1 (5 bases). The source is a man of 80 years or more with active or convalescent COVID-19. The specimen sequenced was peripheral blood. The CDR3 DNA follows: TGTGCCAGCAGCTTAATTAGGGCAGGGCCAACCGGGGAGCTGTTTTTT. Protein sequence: CASSLIRAGPTGELFF.